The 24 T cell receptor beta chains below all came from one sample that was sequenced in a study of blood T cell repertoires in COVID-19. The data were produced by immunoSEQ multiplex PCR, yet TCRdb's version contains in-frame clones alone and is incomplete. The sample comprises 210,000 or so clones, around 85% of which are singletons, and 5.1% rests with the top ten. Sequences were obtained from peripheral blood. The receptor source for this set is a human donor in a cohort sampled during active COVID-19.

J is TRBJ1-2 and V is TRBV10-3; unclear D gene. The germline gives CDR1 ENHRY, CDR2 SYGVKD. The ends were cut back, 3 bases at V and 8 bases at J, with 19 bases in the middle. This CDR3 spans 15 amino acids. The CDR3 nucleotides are TGTGCCATCAGTGACCCCGGGAACTTCGTCTGGGGCTACACCTTC. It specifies CAISDPGNFVWGYTF.

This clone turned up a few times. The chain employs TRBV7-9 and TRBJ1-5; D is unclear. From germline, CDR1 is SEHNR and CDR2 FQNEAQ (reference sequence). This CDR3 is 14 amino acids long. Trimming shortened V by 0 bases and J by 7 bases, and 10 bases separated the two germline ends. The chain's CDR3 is CASSLAEFGQPQHF. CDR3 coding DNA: TGTGCCAGCAGCTTAGCGGAGTTCGGACAGCCCCAGCATTTT.

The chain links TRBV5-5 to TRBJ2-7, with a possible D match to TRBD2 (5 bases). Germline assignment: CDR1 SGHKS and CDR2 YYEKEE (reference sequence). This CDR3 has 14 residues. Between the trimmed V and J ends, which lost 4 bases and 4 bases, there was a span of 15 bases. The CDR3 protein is CASSRGPGMYEQYF. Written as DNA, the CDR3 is TGTGCCAGCAGCCGAGGACCGGGGATGTACGAGCAGTACTTC.

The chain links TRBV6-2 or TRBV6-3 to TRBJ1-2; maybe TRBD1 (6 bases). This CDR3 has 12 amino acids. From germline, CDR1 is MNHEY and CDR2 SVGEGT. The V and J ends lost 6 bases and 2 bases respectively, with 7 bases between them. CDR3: CASSRGNYGYTF. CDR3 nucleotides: TGTGCCAGCAGCAGGGGAAACTATGGCTACACCTTC.

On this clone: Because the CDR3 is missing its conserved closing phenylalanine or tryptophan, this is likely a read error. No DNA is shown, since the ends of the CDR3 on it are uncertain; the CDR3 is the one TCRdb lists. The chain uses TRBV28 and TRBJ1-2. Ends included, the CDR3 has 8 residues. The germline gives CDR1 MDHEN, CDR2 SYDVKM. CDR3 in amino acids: CASSSVFS.

CDR3 residues: CASSPTGPDYGYTF. Written as DNA, the CDR3 is TGTGCCAGCAGTCCGACAGGGCCCGACTATGGCTACACCTTC. The chain employs TRBV27 and TRBJ1-2, with 7 positions matching TRBD1. Germline lookup yields CDR1 MNHEY and CDR2 SMNVEV (reference sequence). The CDR3 consists of 14 residues. The V gene end was trimmed by 5 bases and the J gene end by 3 bases; junction bases not matched to a gene: 6.

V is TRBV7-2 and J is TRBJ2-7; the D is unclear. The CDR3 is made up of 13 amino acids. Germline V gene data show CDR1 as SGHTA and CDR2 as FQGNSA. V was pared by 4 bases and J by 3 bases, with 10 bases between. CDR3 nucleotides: TGTGCCAGCAGCTCAAGTAGATTCTACGAGCAGTACTTC. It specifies CASSSSRFYEQYF.

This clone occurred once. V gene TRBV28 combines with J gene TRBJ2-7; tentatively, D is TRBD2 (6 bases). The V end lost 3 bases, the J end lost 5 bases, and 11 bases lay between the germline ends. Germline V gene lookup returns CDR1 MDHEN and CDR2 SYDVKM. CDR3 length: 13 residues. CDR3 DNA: TGTGCCAGCAGTTTTGCGGGGCAGGACGAGCAGTACTTC. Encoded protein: CASSFAGQDEQYF.

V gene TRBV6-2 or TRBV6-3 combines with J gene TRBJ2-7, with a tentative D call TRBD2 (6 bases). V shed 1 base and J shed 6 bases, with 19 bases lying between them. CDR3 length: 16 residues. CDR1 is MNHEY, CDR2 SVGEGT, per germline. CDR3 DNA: TGTGCCAGCAGTTACTATCCGGACTACCCTCGGGTCGAGCAGTACTTC. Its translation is CASSYYPDYPRVEQYF.

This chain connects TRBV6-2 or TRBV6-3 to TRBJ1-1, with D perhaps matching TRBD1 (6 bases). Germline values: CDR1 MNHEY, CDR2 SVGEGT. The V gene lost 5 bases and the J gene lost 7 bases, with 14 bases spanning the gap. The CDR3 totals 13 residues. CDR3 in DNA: TGTGCCAGCAGTCAGGGGACACGGGGTGAAGCTTTCTTT. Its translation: CASSQGTRGEAFF.

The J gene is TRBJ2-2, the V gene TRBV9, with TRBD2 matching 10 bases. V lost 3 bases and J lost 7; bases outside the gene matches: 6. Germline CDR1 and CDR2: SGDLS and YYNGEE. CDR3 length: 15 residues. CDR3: CASSGLAGDSGELFF. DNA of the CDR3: TGTGCCAGCAGCGGGCTAGCGGGAGATAGCGGGGAGCTGTTTTTT.

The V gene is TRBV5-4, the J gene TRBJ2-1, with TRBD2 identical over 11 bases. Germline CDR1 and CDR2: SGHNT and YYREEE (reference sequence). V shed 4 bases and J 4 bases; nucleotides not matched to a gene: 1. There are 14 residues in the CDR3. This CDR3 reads CASSGTSGYNEQFF. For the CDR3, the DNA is TGTGCCAGCAGCGGGACTAGCGGTTACAATGAGCAGTTCTTC.

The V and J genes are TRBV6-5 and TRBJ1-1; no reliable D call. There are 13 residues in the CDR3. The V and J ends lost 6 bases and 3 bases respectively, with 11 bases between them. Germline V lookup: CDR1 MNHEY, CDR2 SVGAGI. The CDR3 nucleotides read TGTGCCAGCAGAGAGGAAATTTACACTGAAGCTTTCTTT. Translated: CASREEIYTEAFF.

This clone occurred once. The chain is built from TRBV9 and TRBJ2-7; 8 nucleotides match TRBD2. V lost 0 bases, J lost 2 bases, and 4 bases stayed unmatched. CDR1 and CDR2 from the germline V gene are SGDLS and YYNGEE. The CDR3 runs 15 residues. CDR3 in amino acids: CASSVGAGAPYEQYF. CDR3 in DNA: TGTGCCAGCAGCGTAGGAGCGGGAGCCCCCTACGAGCAGTACTTC. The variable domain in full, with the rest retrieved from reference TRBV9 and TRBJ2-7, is DSGVTQTPKHLITATGQRVTLRCSPRSGDLSVYWYQQSLDQGLQFLIQYYNGEERAKGNILERFSAQQFPDLHSELNLSSLELGDSALYFCASSVGAGAPYEQYFGPGTRLTVT.

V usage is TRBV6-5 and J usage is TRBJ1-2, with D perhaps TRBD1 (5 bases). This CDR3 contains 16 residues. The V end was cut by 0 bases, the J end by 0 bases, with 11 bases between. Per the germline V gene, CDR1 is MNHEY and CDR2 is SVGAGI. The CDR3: CASSYSTGDSNYGYTF. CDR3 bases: TGTGCCAGCAGTTACTCGACTGGGGACTCTAACTATGGCTACACCTTC.

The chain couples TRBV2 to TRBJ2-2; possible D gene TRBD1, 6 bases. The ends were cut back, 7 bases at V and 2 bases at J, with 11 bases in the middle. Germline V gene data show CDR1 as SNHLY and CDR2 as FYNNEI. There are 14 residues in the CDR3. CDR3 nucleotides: TGTGCCAGCAAAAGGGGGTATAACACCGGGGAGCTGTTTTTT. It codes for CASKRGYNTGELFF.

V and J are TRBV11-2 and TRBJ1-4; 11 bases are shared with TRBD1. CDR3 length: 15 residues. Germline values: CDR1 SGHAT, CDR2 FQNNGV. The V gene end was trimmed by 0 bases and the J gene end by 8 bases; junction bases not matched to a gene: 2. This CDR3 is CASSLEGQGGEKLFF. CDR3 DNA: TGTGCCAGCAGCTTAGAGGGACAGGGGGGAGAAAAACTGTTTTTT.

CDR3: CASSFTDSGANVLTF. The CDR3 DNA reads as TGTGCCAGCAGCTTTACAGACTCTGGGGCCAACGTCCTGACTTTC. The chain combines TRBV7-3 with TRBJ2-6; no firm D call. This CDR3 comprises 15 residues. The V gene's germline CDR1 is SGHTA and CDR2 FQGTGA. Trimming took off 3 bases at V and 0 bases at J, with 6 bases between the two ends.

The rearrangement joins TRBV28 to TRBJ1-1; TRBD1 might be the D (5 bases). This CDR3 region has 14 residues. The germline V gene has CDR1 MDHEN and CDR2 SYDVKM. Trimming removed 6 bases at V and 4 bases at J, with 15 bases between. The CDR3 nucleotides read TGTGCCAGCAGGCTCAGGGCCCGCGGCACTGAAGCTTTCTTT. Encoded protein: CASRLRARGTEAFF.

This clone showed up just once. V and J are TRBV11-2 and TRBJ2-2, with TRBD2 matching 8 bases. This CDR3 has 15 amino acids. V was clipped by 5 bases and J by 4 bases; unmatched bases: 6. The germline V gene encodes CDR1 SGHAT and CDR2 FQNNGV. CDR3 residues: CASSPRTSFTGELFF. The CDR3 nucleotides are TGTGCCAGCAGCCCCCGGACTAGCTTCACCGGGGAGCTGTTTTTT.

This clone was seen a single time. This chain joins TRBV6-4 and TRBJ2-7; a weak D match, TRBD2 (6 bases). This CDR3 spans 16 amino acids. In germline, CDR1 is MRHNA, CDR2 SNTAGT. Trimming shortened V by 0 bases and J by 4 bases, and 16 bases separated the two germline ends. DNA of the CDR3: TGTGCCAGCAGTGACTCTGGAGGAGGGAAATCTTACGAGCAGTACTTC. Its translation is CASSDSGGGKSYEQYF.

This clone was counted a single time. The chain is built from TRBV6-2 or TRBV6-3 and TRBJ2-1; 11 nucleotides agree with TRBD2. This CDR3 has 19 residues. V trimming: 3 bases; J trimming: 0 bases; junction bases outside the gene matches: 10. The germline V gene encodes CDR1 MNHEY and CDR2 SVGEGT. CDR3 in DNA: TGTGCCAGCAGTTATCCCCTCGAGGGACTAGCGGTCTCCTACAATGAGCAGTTCTTC. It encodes CASSYPLEGLAVSYNEQFF.

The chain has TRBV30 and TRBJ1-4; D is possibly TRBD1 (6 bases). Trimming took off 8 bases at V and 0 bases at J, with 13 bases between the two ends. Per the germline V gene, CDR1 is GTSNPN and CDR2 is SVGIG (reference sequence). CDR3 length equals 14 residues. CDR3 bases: TGTGCCGGAGACAGGACTGCAACTAATGAAAAACTGTTTTTT. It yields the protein CAGDRTATNEKLFF.

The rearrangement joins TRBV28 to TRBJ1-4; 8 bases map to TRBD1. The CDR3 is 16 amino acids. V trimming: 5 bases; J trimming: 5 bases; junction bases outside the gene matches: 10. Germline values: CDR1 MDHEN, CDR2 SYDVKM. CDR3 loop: CASSGGSGGKNEKLFF. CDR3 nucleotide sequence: TGTGCCAGCAGTGGAGGCTCAGGGGGCAAAAATGAAAAACTGTTTTTT.